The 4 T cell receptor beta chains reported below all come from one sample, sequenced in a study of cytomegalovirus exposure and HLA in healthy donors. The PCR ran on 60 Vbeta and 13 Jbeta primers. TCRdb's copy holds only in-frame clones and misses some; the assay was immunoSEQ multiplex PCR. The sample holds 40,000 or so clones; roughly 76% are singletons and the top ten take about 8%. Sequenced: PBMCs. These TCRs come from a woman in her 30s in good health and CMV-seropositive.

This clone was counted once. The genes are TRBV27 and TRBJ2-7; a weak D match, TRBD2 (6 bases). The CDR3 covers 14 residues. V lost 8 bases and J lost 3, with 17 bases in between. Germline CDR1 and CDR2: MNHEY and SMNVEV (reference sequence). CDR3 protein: CASPLASGLYEQYF. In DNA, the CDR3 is TGTGCCAGCCCCTTGGCGAGCGGGCTCTACGAGCAGTACTTC.

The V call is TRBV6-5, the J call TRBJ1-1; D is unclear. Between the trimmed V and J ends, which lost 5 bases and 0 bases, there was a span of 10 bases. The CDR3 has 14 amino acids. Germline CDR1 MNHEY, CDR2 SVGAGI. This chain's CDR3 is CASSEVGMNTEAFF. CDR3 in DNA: TGTGCCAGCAGTGAAGTTGGCATGAACACTGAAGCTTTCTTT.

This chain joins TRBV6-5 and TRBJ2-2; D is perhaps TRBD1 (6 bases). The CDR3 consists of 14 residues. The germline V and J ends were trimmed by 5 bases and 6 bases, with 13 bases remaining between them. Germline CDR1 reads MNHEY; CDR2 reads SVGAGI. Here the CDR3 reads CASSPHTGPGELFF. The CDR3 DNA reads TGTGCCAGCAGTCCCCACACAGGGCCCGGGGAGCTGTTTTTT.

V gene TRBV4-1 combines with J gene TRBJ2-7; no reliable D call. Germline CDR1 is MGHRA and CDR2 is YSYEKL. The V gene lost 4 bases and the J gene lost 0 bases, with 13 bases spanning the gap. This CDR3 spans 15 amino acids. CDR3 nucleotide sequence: TGCGCCAGCAGCCTTTACTATACCCTCTCCTACGAGCAGTACTTC. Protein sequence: CASSLYYTLSYEQYF.